The present T cell receptor (beta chain) was sequenced within a study of T cells in Graves' hyperthyroidism and ophthalmopathy. This clonotype was picked up a small number of times. The investigators amplified TCR beta CDR3 regions from RNA transcripts. A first-round RT-PCR of the TCR CDR3 used the HTBI primer set. One entry per CDR3 protein results from TCRdb running MiXCR on the multiplex PCR reads. Of more than 300,000 distinct CDR3 sequences listed, roughly 14% are singletons. The CDR3 is 13 residues long. Germline CDR1 is MGHDK and CDR2 is SYGVNS. Trimming removed 9 bases at V and 1 base at J, with 12 bases between.

The receptor was isolated from a young woman with Graves' ophthalmopathy. V and J are TRBV25-1 and TRBJ1-1; D is unclear. The sample taken for sequencing was blood. CDR3 residues: CASLGWQNTEAFF. CDR3 DNA sequence: TGTGCCAGTTTAGGTTGGCAGAACACTGAAGCTTTCTTT.